Shown below are 5 T cell receptor beta chains from a single sample sequenced in a study of blood T cells in healthy people across ages. A second roughly 7 to 11 cycle PCR used barcoded and J-beta primers. TCRdb used MiXCR to reprocess the 5' RACE reads, holding one entry per CDR3 protein. Here the sample spans 1.5 million to 2 million distinct CDR3 sequences, around 36% being singletons. Sequencing used blood. The receptors come from a woman in her 30s in good health.

The V call is TRBV6-1, the J call TRBJ2-7, with D uncertain. CDR1 is MNHNS, CDR2 SASEGT, per germline. This CDR3 is built from 12 residues. V lost 0 bases and J lost 9, with 9 bases in between. This chain's CDR3 is CASSEATHGQYF. The CDR3 nucleotides read TGTGCCAGCAGTGAAGCTACCCACGGGCAGTACTTC.

This clonotype has only a few counts. The genes are TRBV28 and TRBJ2-5; no firm D call. V dropped 2 bases and J dropped 5 bases, with 12 bases sitting between them. The CDR3 runs to 14 residues. Germline V gives CDR1 MDHEN, CDR2 SYDVKM. In DNA form, the CDR3 reads TGTGCCAGCAGTTTAGGGGTAGCACTGGAGACCCAGTACTTC. Translated: CASSLGVALETQYF.

The gene calls are TRBV4-1 and TRBJ1-6, with TRBD1 identical over 7 bases. The J segment lost 9 bases and the V segment lost 1 base, leaving 9 bases of the junction unmatched. Germline V CDR1 and CDR2: MGHRA, YSYEKL. The CDR3 runs to 16 residues. Here the CDR3 DNA reads TGCGCCAGCAGCCAAGTGCCCGGGACAGCCCTTTCACCCCTCCACTTT. This encodes CASSQVPGTALSPLHF.

In its sample, this clonotype was seen once. This chain connects TRBV28 to TRBJ2-1; 11 bases align to TRBD2. The V gene end was trimmed by 6 bases and the J gene end by 7 bases; junction bases not matched to a gene: 14. The CDR3 has 17 residues. The germline V gene encodes CDR1 MDHEN and CDR2 SYDVKM. For the CDR3, the DNA is TGTGCCAGCAGCGGGATCACACTAGCGGGAGAGCGGAATGAGCAGTTCTTC. It yields the protein CASSGITLAGERNEQFF.

J is TRBJ1-2 and V is TRBV20-1; D uncertain. The CDR3 has 11 amino acids. Germline V gene lookup returns CDR1 DFQATT and CDR2 SNEGSKA (reference sequence). V shed 6 bases and J shed 5 bases, with 10 bases lying between them. The CDR3 sequence is CSARPEYGYTF. CDR3 nucleotide sequence: TGCAGTGCCCGTCCGGAGTATGGCTACACCTTC.